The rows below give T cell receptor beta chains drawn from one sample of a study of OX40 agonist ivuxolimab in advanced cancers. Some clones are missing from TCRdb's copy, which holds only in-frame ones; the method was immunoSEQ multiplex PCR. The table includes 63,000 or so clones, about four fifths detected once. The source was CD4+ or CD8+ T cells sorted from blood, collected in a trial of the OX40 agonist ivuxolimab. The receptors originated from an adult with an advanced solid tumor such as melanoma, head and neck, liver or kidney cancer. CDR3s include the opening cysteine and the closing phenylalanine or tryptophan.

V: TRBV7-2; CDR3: CASSLNGPTEAFF
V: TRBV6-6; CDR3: CASSSWGNTEAFF
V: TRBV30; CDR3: CAWSPTRGAAGNTIYF
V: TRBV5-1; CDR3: CASSSRQGNTEAFF
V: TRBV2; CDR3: CASSDGSTTNEKLFF
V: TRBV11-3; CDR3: CASTFRPMNTGELFF
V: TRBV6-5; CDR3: CASRDVPTGRYEQYF
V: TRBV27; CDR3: CASKGYQETQYF
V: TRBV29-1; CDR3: CSVLGAQGPSYEQYF
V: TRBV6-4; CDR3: CASSDSFTGWGEQFF
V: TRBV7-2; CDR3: CASTFGQGSYEQYF
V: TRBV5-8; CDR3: CASSPDGPGYTF
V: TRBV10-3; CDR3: CAIGKAGDGETQYF
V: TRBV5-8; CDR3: CASSFRGPRSAYEQYF
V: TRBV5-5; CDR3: CASSLRGWNTEAFF
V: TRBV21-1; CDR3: CASSKLAGAYTSTDTQYF
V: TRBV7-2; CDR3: CASSLESYQPQHF
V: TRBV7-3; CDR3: CASSLTAGSPDTQYF
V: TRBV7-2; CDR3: CASSLAGISYEQYF
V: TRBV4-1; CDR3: CASSQDEWGTGSRNQPQHF
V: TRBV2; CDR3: CASSTPPGGISETQYF
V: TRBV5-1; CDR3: CASSGMTGDATSSGNTIYF
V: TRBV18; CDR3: CASSGDGDSPLHF
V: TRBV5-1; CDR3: CASSWATGNEQYF
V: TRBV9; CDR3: CASSSPLPGGENTGELFF
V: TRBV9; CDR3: CASSVDGSVEKLFF
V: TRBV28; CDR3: CASRGFTGALELFF
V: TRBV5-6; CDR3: CASSSGTGAFYEQYF
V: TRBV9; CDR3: CASSRSSGGENTIYF
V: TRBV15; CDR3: CATSSWTEKAYEQYF
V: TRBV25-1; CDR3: CASSGSGWDTEAFF
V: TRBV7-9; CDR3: CASSLLAGWHEQFF
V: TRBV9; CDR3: CASSGGRGTGAYYEQYF
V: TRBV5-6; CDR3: CASSPGQQTRRNEKLFF
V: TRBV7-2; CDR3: CASSTAEGLGSIYF
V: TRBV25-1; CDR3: CASSEQGANYGYTF
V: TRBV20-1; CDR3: CSGTDSYEQYF
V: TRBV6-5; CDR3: CASNVQPQHF
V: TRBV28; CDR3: CASSLPPGGGWNSNQPQHF
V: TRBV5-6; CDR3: CASMERGLWETQYF
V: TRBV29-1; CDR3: CSVDVAGGSYEQYF
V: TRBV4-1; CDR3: CASSPEGPSGSYNEQFF
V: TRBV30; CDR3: CAWSVRGGVNQPQHF
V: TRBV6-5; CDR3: CASSYRPADTQYF
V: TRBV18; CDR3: CASSPQTAYGYTF
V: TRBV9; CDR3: CASSVGGDRGSLTIYF
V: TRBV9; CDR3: CASSAYNTDTQYF
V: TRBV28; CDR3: CASSFGARGQETQYF
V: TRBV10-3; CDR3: CASRMNTEAFF
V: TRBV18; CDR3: CASSPGQGYNEQFF
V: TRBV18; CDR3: CASSPPTGVSSYNEQFF
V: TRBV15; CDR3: CATSRGSYGELFF
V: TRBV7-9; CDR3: CASSSTTQPQHF
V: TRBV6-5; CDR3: CASRPGTGVNGYTF
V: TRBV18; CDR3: CASSPIIISTGASYEQYF